This entry lists 15 T cell receptor beta chains sequenced from one sample in a study of blood T cell repertoires in COVID-19. TCRdb keeps only in-frame clones here, not all; method: immunoSEQ multiplex PCR. The table has 130,000 to 150,000 clones, roughly 79% seen once. Sequenced sample: peripheral blood. These receptors were obtained from a human donor in a cohort sampled during active COVID-19.

This sequence joins TRBV5-1 and TRBJ2-5; D remains unclear. Trimming cost V 0 bases and J 5 bases, with 8 bases left between them. The CDR3 is 13 residues long. Germline assignment: CDR1 SGHRS and CDR2 YFSETQ. CDR3 in amino acids: CASSLGSLETQYF. Here the CDR3 DNA reads TGCGCCAGCAGCTTGGGTAGCTTGGAGACCCAGTACTTC.

This clone was seen only once. This chain joins TRBV2 and TRBJ2-5; 9 positions agree with TRBD1. The CDR3 has 14 amino acids. Unmatched junction bases numbered 6, after V lost 6 bases and J lost 4 bases. Germline V gives CDR1 SNHLY, CDR2 FYNNEI. The CDR3 DNA follows: TGTGCCAGCAGCACACCGACAGGGGGAGAGACCCAGTACTTC. Translation: CASSTPTGGETQYF.

This rearrangement joins TRBV7-8 to TRBJ2-5; D is unclear. The CDR3 runs to 13 residues. Between the trimmed V and J ends, which lost 2 bases and 2 bases, there was a span of 6 bases. Per the germline V gene, CDR1 is SGHVS and CDR2 is FQNEAQ. DNA of the CDR3: TGTGCCAGCAGCTTACGTCAGCAAGAGACCCAGTACTTC. Translating gives CASSLRQQETQYF. The full variable domain, with the rest looked up from reference TRBV7-8 and TRBJ2-5, is GAGVSQSPRYKVAKRGQDVALRCDPISGHVSLFWYQQALGQGPEFLTYFQNEAQLDKSGLPSDRFFAERPEGSVSTLKIQRTQQEDSAVYLCASSLRQQETQYFGPGTRLLVL.

The gene calls are TRBV28 and TRBJ2-7, with 8 nucleotides matching TRBD2. The germline CDR1 and CDR2 sequences are MDHEN and SYDVKM. V shed 6 bases and J 1 base; nucleotides not matched to a gene: 8. This CDR3 spans 15 amino acids. The DNA of the CDR3 is TGTGCCAGCAGAATTACAACTAGCGGTTCCTACGAGCAGTACTTC. Translating gives CASRITTSGSYEQYF.

There are many counts of this clone. The rearrangement joins TRBV3-1 (or the pseudogene TRBV3-2) to TRBJ2-7, with 15 bases aligning to TRBD2. The germline V gene has CDR1 LGHDT and CDR2 YNNKEL (reference sequence). V lost 3 bases to trimming and J lost 4 bases; unmatched junction nucleotides: 4. The CDR3 loop spans 16 amino acids. The CDR3 protein is CASSHRTSGRGYEQYF. As DNA, the CDR3 is TGTGCCAGCAGCCACCGGACTAGCGGGAGGGGATACGAGCAGTACTTC.

This sequence joins TRBV11-3 and TRBJ1-1; 11 nucleotides line up with TRBD1. CDR3 length equals 15 residues. The junction had 6 bases not matched to a gene; V was cut back by 4 bases and J by 5 bases. Germline V lookup: CDR1 SGHNT, CDR2 YENEEA. The CDR3 region is CASSSGQGAGTEAFF. Here the CDR3 DNA reads TGTGCCAGCAGCTCCGGACAGGGGGCCGGGACTGAAGCTTTCTTT.

This clone was seen more than once but under ten times. The chain joins TRBV7-9 to TRBJ2-2; the match to TRBD2 covers 7 bases. The trim removed 6 bases at V and 0 bases at J, leaving 4 bases unmatched. This CDR3 contains 15 residues. Per germline, CDR1 SEHNR and CDR2 FQNEAQ (reference sequence). Here the CDR3 reads CASSSGGPNTGELFF. The DNA for the CDR3 is TGTGCCAGCAGTTCGGGAGGCCCGAACACCGGGGAGCTGTTTTTT.

This clone was counted a single time. J is TRBJ1-1 and V is TRBV5-4, with TRBD1 matching over 7 bases. CDR1 is SGHNT and CDR2 is YYREEE in the germline V gene (reference sequence). V gave up 4 bases and J gave up 0 bases; unmatched junction bases: 3. CDR3 length equals 14 residues. This CDR3 reads CASSKQGMNTEAFF. For the CDR3, the DNA is TGTGCCAGCAGCAAACAGGGGATGAACACTGAAGCTTTCTTT.

The genes are TRBV6-2 or TRBV6-3 and TRBJ2-3, with 10 bases matching TRBD2. This CDR3 spans 14 amino acids. CDR1 is MNHEY, CDR2 SVGEGT, per germline. V lost 4 bases, J lost 3 bases, and 1 base stayed unmatched. The DNA for the CDR3 is TGTGCCAGCAGTTCTAGCGGGAGTACAGATACGCAGTATTTT. Protein product: CASSSSGSTDTQYF.

This chain joins TRBV7-2 and TRBJ2-5, with D unresolved. V lost 2 bases and J 5 bases, leaving 6 bases between the germline ends. From germline, CDR1 is SGHTA and CDR2 FQGNSA. The CDR3 is made up of 12 amino acids. CDR3: CASSLSRETQYF. CDR3 DNA: TGTGCCAGCAGCTTATCTCGGGAGACCCAGTACTTC.

The table lists this clone with a few counts. The chain combines TRBV9 with TRBJ2-1; 11 positions match TRBD2. The germline CDR1 and CDR2 sequences are SGDLS and YYNGEE. This CDR3 has 18 amino acids. With 5 bases clipped from V and 3 bases from J, the junction kept 13 bases outside the gene matches. The CDR3 region is CASSEGLAGGTDYNEQFF. CDR3 bases: TGTGCCAGCAGTGAAGGGCTAGCGGGAGGTACCGACTACAATGAGCAGTTCTTC.

This rearrangement joins TRBV18 to TRBJ2-1; TRBD1 is a possible D gene (5 bases). CDR1 and CDR2 from the germline V gene are KGHSH and LQKENI. CDR3 length: 16 amino acids. V shed 3 bases and J shed 6 bases, with 18 bases lying between them. This CDR3 is CASSPVRVSGGNEQFF. CDR3 sequence (DNA): TGTGCCAGCTCACCGGTCAGGGTTTCAGGTGGCAATGAGCAGTTCTTC.

The CDR3: CASSLEGIQYF. The CDR3 DNA reads TGCGCCAGCAGCTTGGAGGGGATTCAGTACTTC. V usage is TRBV5-1 and J usage is TRBJ2-4, with a tentative D call TRBD1 (5 bases). V lost 0 bases and J 10 bases, leaving 5 bases between the germline ends. CDR1 and CDR2 (germline): SGHRS, YFSETQ. The CDR3 has 11 residues.

This clone was counted only a few times. The CDR3 region has the DNA TGTGCCAGCAGCCCGGTGCGGACAGGGGACGGGGCCAACGTCCTGACTTTC. Its protein product is CASSPVRTGDGANVLTF. The chain uses TRBV7-3 and TRBJ2-6; 9 nucleotides agree with TRBD1. Germline CDR1 is SGHTA and CDR2 is FQGTGA. V shed 5 bases and J 4 bases; nucleotides not matched to a gene: 9. There are 17 residues in the CDR3. Filled out from reference TRBV7-3 and TRBJ2-6, the complete variable domain reads GAGVSQTPSNKVTEKGKYVELRCDPISGHTALYWYRQSLGQGPEFLIYFQGTGAADDSGLPNDRFFAVRPEGSVSTLKIQRTERGDSAVYLCASSPVRTGDGANVLTFGAGSRLTVL.

The CDR3 loop is CASILPGSDTQYF. The CDR3 DNA reads TGTGCCAGCATCCTCCCCGGGTCAGATACGCAGTATTTT. This sequence joins TRBV6-5 and TRBJ2-3, with D unresolved. The CDR3 has 13 amino acids. The germline V and J ends were trimmed by 7 bases and 4 bases, with 12 bases remaining between them. The germline V gene encodes CDR1 MNHEY and CDR2 SVGAGI.